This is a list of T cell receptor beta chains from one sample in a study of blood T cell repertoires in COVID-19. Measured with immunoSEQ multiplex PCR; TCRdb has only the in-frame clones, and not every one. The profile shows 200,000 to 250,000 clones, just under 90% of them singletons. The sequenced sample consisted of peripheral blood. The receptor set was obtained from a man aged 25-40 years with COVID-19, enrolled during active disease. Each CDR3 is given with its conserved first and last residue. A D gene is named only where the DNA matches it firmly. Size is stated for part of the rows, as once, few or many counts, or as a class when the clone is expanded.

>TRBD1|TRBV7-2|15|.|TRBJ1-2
CASSPLFQGDYGYTF
TGTGCCAGCAGCCCCTTGTTCCAGGGGGACTATGGCTACACCTTC
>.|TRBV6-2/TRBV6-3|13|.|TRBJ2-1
CASSYRQVHEQFF
TGTGCCAGCAGTTACAGACAGGTCCATGAGCAGTTCTTC
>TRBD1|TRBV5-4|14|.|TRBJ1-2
CASSRGTGIDGYTF
TGTGCCAGCAGCAGAGGGACAGGGATCGATGGCTACACCTTC
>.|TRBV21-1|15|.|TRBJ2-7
CASTPGTGLRYEQYF
TGTGCCAGCACGCCTGGGACAGGGCTTCGGTACGAGCAGTACTTC
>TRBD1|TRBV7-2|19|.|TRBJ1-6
CASSLGWGQGLSYNSPLHF
TGTGCCAGCAGCTTGGGCTGGGGACAGGGCCTCTCCTATAATTCACCCCTCCACTTT
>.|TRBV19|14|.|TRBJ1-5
CASSIGGPNQPQHF
TGTGCCAGTAGTATCGGGGGTCCCAATCAGCCCCAGCATTTT
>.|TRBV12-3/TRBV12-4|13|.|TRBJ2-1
CASSPPGTTEQFF
TGTGCCAGCAGTCCTCCCGGGACAACTGAGCAGTTCTTC
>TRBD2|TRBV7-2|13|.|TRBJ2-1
CASSLSGLAGRFF
TGTGCCAGCAGCTTATCGGGGCTAGCGGGGCGGTTCTTC
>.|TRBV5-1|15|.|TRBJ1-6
CASSLEGRENSPLHF
TGCGCCAGCAGCTTGGAAGGGAGAGAGAATTCACCCCTCCACTTT
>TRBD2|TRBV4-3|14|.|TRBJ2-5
CASSLGMGGETQYF
TGCGCCAGCAGCCTAGGGATGGGGGGGGAGACCCAGTACTTC
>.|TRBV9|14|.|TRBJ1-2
CASSEIGASYGYTF
TGTGCCAGCAGCGAGATAGGGGCTTCCTATGGCTACACCTTC
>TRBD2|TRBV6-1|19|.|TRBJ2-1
CASSEETPLAGGLYNEQFF
TGTGCCAGCAGTGAAGAAACCCCCCTAGCGGGGGGTCTTTACAATGAGCAGTTCTTC
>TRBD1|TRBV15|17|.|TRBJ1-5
CATSRTQDRRRNQPQHF
TGTGCCACCAGCAGAACACAGGACAGGCGGCGCAATCAGCCCCAGCATTTT
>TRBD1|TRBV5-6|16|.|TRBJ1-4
CASSLGRDRVFGKLFF
TGTGCCAGCAGCTTGGGCCGGGACAGAGTTTTCGGAAAACTGTTTTTT
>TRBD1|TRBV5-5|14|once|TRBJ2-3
CASSGDRVTDTQYF
TGTGCCAGCAGTGGAGACAGGGTTACAGATACGCAGTATTTT
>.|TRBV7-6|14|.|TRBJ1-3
CASSSFGSGNTIYF
TGTGCCAGCAGCTCATTCGGCTCTGGAAACACCATATATTTT
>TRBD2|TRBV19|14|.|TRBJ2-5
CASSRGRAGETQYF
TGTGCCAGTAGTAGAGGGAGGGCGGGAGAGACCCAGTACTTC
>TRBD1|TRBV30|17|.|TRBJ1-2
CAWSVPLATGRNYGYTF
TGTGCCTGGAGTGTACCCCTCGCGACAGGGAGGAACTATGGCTACACCTTC
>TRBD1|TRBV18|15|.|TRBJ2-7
CASSPAGTGPYEQYF
TGTGCTAGCTCACCAGCCGGGACAGGGCCCTACGAGCAGTACTTC
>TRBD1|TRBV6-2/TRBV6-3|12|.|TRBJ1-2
CASSPGTVGYTF
TGTGCCAGCAGCCCCGGGACAGTTGGCTACACCTTC
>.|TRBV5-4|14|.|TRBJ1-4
CASSLVRVNEKLFF
TGTGCCAGCAGCTTGGTGAGGGTAAATGAAAAACTGTTTTTT
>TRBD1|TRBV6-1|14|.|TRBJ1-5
CASSLTGGGKPQHF
TGTGCCAGCAGTCTAACAGGGGGCGGAAAGCCCCAGCATTTT
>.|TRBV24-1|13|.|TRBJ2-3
CATSDSDTDTQYF
TGTGCCACCAGTGATTCAGACACAGATACGCAGTATTTT
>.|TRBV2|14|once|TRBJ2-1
CASTLSGRVNEQFF
TGTGCCAGCACCCTATCGGGCAGGGTCAATGAGCAGTTCTTC
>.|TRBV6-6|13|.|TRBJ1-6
CASRRTENSPLHF
TGTGCCAGCAGAAGGACAGAGAATTCACCCCTCCACTTT
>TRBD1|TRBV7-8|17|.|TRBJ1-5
CASSSPGQELGNQPQHF
TGTGCCAGCAGCTCCCCGGGACAGGAGTTGGGCAATCAGCCCCAGCATTTT
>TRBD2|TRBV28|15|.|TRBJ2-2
CASGGLAANTGELFF
TGTGCCAGCGGGGGACTAGCCGCGAACACCGGGGAGCTGTTTTTT
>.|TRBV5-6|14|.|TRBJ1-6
CASSLTIRGSPLHF
TGTGCCAGCAGCTTGACCATTCGGGGTTCACCCCTCCACTTT
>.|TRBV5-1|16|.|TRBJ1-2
CASSPPGFGIWNGYTF
TGCGCCAGCAGCCCCCCCGGTTTCGGGATTTGGAATGGCTACACCTTC
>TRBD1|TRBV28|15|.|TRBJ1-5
CASTLGQGRNQPQHF
TGTGCCAGCACCTTAGGACAGGGACGCAATCAGCCCCAGCATTTT
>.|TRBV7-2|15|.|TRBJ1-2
CASSIKTLRRAGYTF
TGTGCCAGCAGCATTAAGACCCTCCGGAGGGCTGGCTACACCTTC
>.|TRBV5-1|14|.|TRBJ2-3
CASSYGSSTDTQYF
TGCGCCAGCAGCTATGGCAGTAGCACAGATACGCAGTATTTT
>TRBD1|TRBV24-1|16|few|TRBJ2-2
CATSDPGTGLTGELFF
TGTGCCACCAGTGATCCCGGGACAGGCTTAACCGGGGAGCTGTTTTTT
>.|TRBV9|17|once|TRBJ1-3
CASSTNRVTEDGNTIYF
TGTGCCAGCAGCACGAACAGGGTCACCGAGGATGGAAACACCATATATTTT
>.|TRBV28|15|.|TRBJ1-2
CASSPTGKANYGYTF
TGTGCCAGCAGTCCGACAGGAAAAGCTAACTATGGCTACACCTTC
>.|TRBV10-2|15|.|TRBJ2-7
CASTNAPTPPYEQYF
TGCGCCAGCACCAACGCCCCGACACCTCCCTACGAGCAGTACTTC
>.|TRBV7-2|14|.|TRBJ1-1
CASSPPGFLTEAFF
TGTGCCAGCAGCCCCCCGGGGTTTTTAACTGAAGCTTTCTTT
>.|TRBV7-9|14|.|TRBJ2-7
CASSGRGRAHEQYF
TGTGCCAGCAGCGGAAGGGGCAGGGCCCACGAGCAGTACTTC
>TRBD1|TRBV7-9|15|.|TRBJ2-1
CASTLTGGFRDEQFF
TGTGCCAGCACCCTAACAGGGGGCTTCAGGGATGAGCAGTTCTTC
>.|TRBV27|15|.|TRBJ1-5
CASSSTSSGDQPQHF
TGTGCCAGCAGTTCCACAAGTTCCGGAGATCAGCCCCAGCATTTT
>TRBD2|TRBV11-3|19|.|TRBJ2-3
CASSQGGGAGGPITDTQYF
TGTGCCAGCAGCCAGGGGGGTGGTGCGGGAGGGCCGATCACAGATACGCAGTATTTT